Shown below are 7 T cell receptor beta chains from a single sample sequenced in a study of CD4 T cells in relation to SARS-CoV-2 and coronaviruses. Sequenced by immunoSEQ multiplex PCR; TCRdb stores in-frame clones only, minus some. Of over 20,000 clones in the sample, around 75% were seen once. Antigen specificity for these receptors is unknown. Unexposed donor CD4+ T cells date from about 2011-2018, before the COVID-19 pandemic. The cells were cultured for about ten days before CD4+ T cells were isolated. The sequencing sample was made of CD4+ T cells from PBMCs, cultured in vitro. Receptors were obtained from a human donor in good health.

V and J are TRBV5-1 and TRBJ1-1; 10 bases match TRBD1. Germline CDR1 and CDR2: SGHRS and YFSETQ. V lost 3 bases and J lost 5; bases outside the gene matches: 7. This CDR3 contains 15 residues. Here the CDR3 reads CASSSRQGAGTEAFF. CDR3 sequence (DNA): TGCGCCAGCAGCTCACGACAGGGGGCGGGTACTGAAGCTTTCTTT.

The rearrangement uses TRBV18 and TRBJ2-5; no clear D. Looked up from germline, CDR1 is KGHSH and CDR2 is LQKENI. Trimming shortened V by 6 bases and J by 5 bases, and 10 bases separated the two germline ends. The CDR3 consists of 12 residues. As DNA, the CDR3 is TGTGCCAGCTCCCACGGTGGGGAGACCCAGTACTTC. Protein sequence: CASSHGGETQYF.

For the CDR3, the DNA is TGCGCCAGCAGCTTGGAAGGGGAACAGTACTTC. It specifies CASSLEGEQYF. The chain uses TRBV5-1 and TRBJ2-7, with D possibly matching TRBD1 (5 bases). The CDR3 runs 11 residues. Trimming removed 0 bases at V and 10 bases at J, with 8 bases between. Germline CDR1 reads SGHRS; CDR2 reads YFSETQ.

The chain is built from TRBV19 and TRBJ2-1; 9 bases align to TRBD2. The CDR3 is made up of 13 amino acids. Looked up from germline, CDR1 is LNHDA and CDR2 is SQIVND (reference sequence). Trimming removed 5 bases from V and 7 bases from J; junction bases left unmatched: 3. CDR3 bases: TGTGCCAGTAGTTCAGCGGGGGGAAATGAGCAGTTCTTC. Translation: CASSSAGGNEQFF.

The V gene is TRBV5-1, the J gene TRBJ2-7; 11 bases are a match to TRBD1. The V gene end was trimmed by 7 bases and the J gene end by 1 base; junction bases not matched to a gene: 4. The CDR3 is 14 residues long. Germline CDR1 SGHRS, CDR2 YFSETQ. CDR3 amino acids: CASRGQGASYEQYF. The CDR3 bases are TGCGCCAGCCGCGGACAGGGGGCATCCTACGAGCAGTACTTC.

V usage is TRBV6-4 and J usage is TRBJ1-2, with D possibly matching TRBD1 (6 bases). This CDR3 spans 12 amino acids. V lost 4 bases and J 8 bases, leaving 11 bases between the germline ends. The germline V gene has CDR1 MRHNA and CDR2 SNTAGT. CDR3: CASSGGATGYTF. DNA of the CDR3: TGTGCCAGCAGTGGGGGGGCAACGGGCTACACCTTC.

This clone has a single count. This chain uses TRBV2 with TRBJ2-2; 11 bases match TRBD1. CDR3 size: 16 residues. The germline gives CDR1 SNHLY, CDR2 FYNNEI. Trimming removed 7 bases from V and 4 bases from J; junction bases left unmatched: 8. CDR3 sequence reads: CASTEQGQGGTGELFF. The CDR3, as DNA: TGTGCCAGCACAGAACAGGGACAGGGGGGCACCGGGGAGCTGTTTTTT.